This T cell receptor beta chain was sequenced during a study of early T cells in non-severe SARS-CoV-2 infection. As for the study in general: Sequencing targeted bulk RNA from unsorted whole blood, leaving chains unpaired.

Ten or more counts support this clonotype. Its antigen is as yet unknown. Study observations and caveats: VDJdb matching skewed toward anti-spike CD8 responses, missing private and CD4 specificities.

Trimming stripped 2 bases from V and 2 bases from J, with 13 bases between. Germline V gene sequence: CDR1 SGHDN, CDR2 FVKESK. The CDR3 extends over 16 amino acids. Unique molecular identifiers were attached to individual cDNA molecules. Each CDR3 protein is one row after TCRdb ran MiXCR on the 5' RACE reads. In the table there are 80,000 or so distinct CDR3 sequences, about 11% of which are singletons. The chain links TRBV14 to TRBJ2-1; the D is unclear. The sequencing used whole blood, collected at baseline. The clonotype was recovered from an adult who was a healthcare worker with PCR-confirmed SARS-CoV-2 infection or an uninfected control (not recorded which). In nucleotides, the CDR3 is TGTGCCAGCAGCCAAACCCACTTCCGAACCTACAATGAGCAGTTCTTC. It codes for CASSQTHFRTYNEQFF.